The clone carrying this TCR beta chain was seen at least ten times. Its antigen is not known. This CDR3 is 15 amino acids long. V shed 3 bases and J 6 bases; nucleotides not matched to a gene: 6. The germline CDR1 and CDR2 sequences are SGDLS and YYNGEE. This record comes from a study of T cell repertoires in cytomegalovirus infection. For the study at large: Public TCR beta signatures indicated both CMV infection and matching HLA type. Study-wide results and limits: Carriers of CMV and the relevant HLA type were discriminated by public TCR beta frequency.

TCRdb independently ran MiXCR on the reads; one entry per CDR3 protein. Among 650,000 to 900,000 distinct CDR3 sequences, 25% to 30% were seen once, and the ten largest hold about an eighth. This rearrangement joins TRBV9 to TRBJ2-1; 10 positions agree with TRBD2. The receptor's source is a human donor in good health (CMV status not recorded). Some clones in this sample may be carry-over from other donors' samples. Sequencing was performed on cultured CD8+ T cells from PBMCs, taken from culture after CMV antigen stimulation. The CDR3 DNA reads as TGTGCCAGCAGCGAGCGGGGGGGCCTAGGCAATGAGCAGTTCTTC. Encoded protein: CASSERGGLGNEQFF.